A selection of T cell receptor beta chains follows, all from one sample in a study of T cell repertoires in cytomegalovirus infection. TCRdb re-called the reads with MiXCR, one entry per CDR3 protein. The sample contains some 350,000 distinct CDR3 sequences, over 15% of which appear only once. The sample comprised PBMCs. Every receptor here comes from a human donor in good health (CMV status not recorded). Some clones in this sample may be carry-over from other donors' samples. CDR3s include the opening cysteine and the closing phenylalanine or tryptophan. Each record gives: V gene, J gene, D gene, clone size, CDR3 DNA, CDR3 protein. The D gene is left open where the match is weak. Clone size is stated in some rows and not others, as once, few, many or a class when expanded.

v_call: TRBV20-1
j_call: TRBJ1-1
d_call: .
clone_size: .
cdr3_nt: TGCAGTGCTAGAGATCGACGGTTGAACACTGAAGCTTTCTTT
cdr3_aa: CSARDRRLNTEAFF

v_call: TRBV12-3/TRBV12-4
j_call: TRBJ1-5
d_call: TRBD1
clone_size: many
cdr3_nt: TGTGCCAGCAGCCCTGGACAGGGAAGCAATCAGCCCCAGCATTTT
cdr3_aa: CASSPGQGSNQPQHF

v_call: TRBV27
j_call: TRBJ1-1
d_call: .
clone_size: .
cdr3_nt: TGTGCCAGCAGTTTTAATCGGGGTGCGGCGGCTTTCTTT
cdr3_aa: CASSFNRGAAAFF

v_call: TRBV28
j_call: TRBJ1-3
d_call: .
clone_size: few
cdr3_nt: TGTGCCAGCAGCTCGACAGGTAGTGACACCATATATTTT
cdr3_aa: CASSSTGSDTIYF

v_call: TRBV6-2/TRBV6-3
j_call: TRBJ2-7
d_call: .
clone_size: .
cdr3_nt: TGTGCCAGCAGTTACAGGCTCTACGAGCAGTACTTC
cdr3_aa: CASSYRLYEQYF

v_call: TRBV12-3/TRBV12-4
j_call: TRBJ1-1
d_call: .
clone_size: few
cdr3_nt: TGTGCCAGCAGTTTATGGGGTACGCCCCACAGGAACACTGAAGCTTTCTTT
cdr3_aa: CASSLWGTPHRNTEAFF

v_call: TRBV7-9
j_call: TRBJ1-3
d_call: .
clone_size: few
cdr3_nt: TGTGCCAGCAGCCCGCTCGGGGCAGGAAACACCATATATTTT
cdr3_aa: CASSPLGAGNTIYF

v_call: TRBV7-9
j_call: TRBJ1-6
d_call: .
clone_size: many
cdr3_nt: TGTGCCAGCAGCTTAGGATTTGGGGGGATACGCTCACCCCTCCACTTT
cdr3_aa: CASSLGFGGIRSPLHF

v_call: TRBV12-3/TRBV12-4
j_call: TRBJ1-1
d_call: .
clone_size: .
cdr3_nt: TGTGCCAGCAGTTTAGCCGGCGGTGAAGCTTTCTTT
cdr3_aa: CASSLAGGEAFF

v_call: TRBV19
j_call: TRBJ2-3
d_call: .
clone_size: few
cdr3_nt: TGTGCCAGTAGCCCTCTACCACCAGATACGCAGTATTTT
cdr3_aa: CASSPLPPDTQYF

v_call: TRBV6-5
j_call: TRBJ2-7
d_call: TRBD2
clone_size: .
cdr3_nt: TGTGCCAGCAGGGAGCGGGGCTACGAGCAGTACTTC
cdr3_aa: CASRERGYEQYF

v_call: TRBV6-1
j_call: TRBJ2-3
d_call: TRBD2
clone_size: many
cdr3_nt: TGTGCCAGCAGACGGGGCCTAGCGGGTGGAGATACGCAGTATTTT
cdr3_aa: CASRRGLAGGDTQYF

v_call: TRBV27
j_call: TRBJ1-1
d_call: .
clone_size: many
cdr3_nt: TGTGCCAGCGGGCCGGGCACTGAAGCTTTCTTT
cdr3_aa: CASGPGTEAFF

v_call: TRBV7-2
j_call: TRBJ2-3
d_call: .
clone_size: many
cdr3_nt: TGTGCCAGCAGCTCCGGACAGAGCACAGATACGCAGTATTTT
cdr3_aa: CASSSGQSTDTQYF

v_call: TRBV19
j_call: TRBJ2-1
d_call: TRBD2
clone_size: .
cdr3_nt: TGTGCCAGTACTAGCGGGAGCTACAATGAGCAGTTCTTC
cdr3_aa: CASTSGSYNEQFF

v_call: TRBV6-1
j_call: TRBJ1-5
d_call: TRBD1
clone_size: few
cdr3_nt: TGTGCCAGCAGAAGCGGGACAGGGGGGGATCAGCCCCAGCATTTT
cdr3_aa: CASRSGTGGDQPQHF

v_call: TRBV7-9
j_call: TRBJ2-7
d_call: .
clone_size: few
cdr3_nt: TGTGCCAGCAGCTTAGAAACACCTATAGGCGAGCAGTACTTC
cdr3_aa: CASSLETPIGEQYF

v_call: TRBV7-9
j_call: TRBJ2-7
d_call: .
clone_size: many
cdr3_nt: TGTGCCAGCAGCCCCCCGGGACAACCCTTTTACGAGCAGTACTTC
cdr3_aa: CASSPPGQPFYEQYF

v_call: TRBV7-2
j_call: TRBJ1-5
d_call: .
clone_size: many
cdr3_nt: TGTGCCAGCAGCTTATCAGGCAGGAACCAGCCCCAGCATTTT
cdr3_aa: CASSLSGRNQPQHF

v_call: TRBV12-3/TRBV12-4
j_call: TRBJ2-1
d_call: TRBD2
clone_size: .
cdr3_nt: TGTGCCAGCAGGACTAGCGAGTTTGAGCAGTTCTTC
cdr3_aa: CASRTSEFEQFF

v_call: TRBV20-1
j_call: TRBJ1-1
d_call: .
clone_size: .
cdr3_nt: TGCAGTGCTAGAGATCTGACAGGACCTAACACTGAAGCTTTCTTT
cdr3_aa: CSARDLTGPNTEAFF

v_call: TRBV20-1
j_call: TRBJ1-2
d_call: TRBD1
clone_size: .
cdr3_nt: TGCAGTGCGACTGGACAGGGCGCTAACTATGGCTACACCTTC
cdr3_aa: CSATGQGANYGYTF

v_call: TRBV7-2
j_call: TRBJ2-7
d_call: .
clone_size: many
cdr3_nt: TGTGCCAGCAGCTTAGCTATGAGGAACGAGCAGTACTTC
cdr3_aa: CASSLAMRNEQYF

v_call: TRBV7-8
j_call: TRBJ2-7
d_call: TRBD2
clone_size: many
cdr3_nt: TGTGCCAGCAGCTTAGGAATAGGCGCGGGGGGGCTGTACGAGCAGTACTTC
cdr3_aa: CASSLGIGAGGLYEQYF

v_call: TRBV7-9
j_call: TRBJ1-5
d_call: .
clone_size: many
cdr3_nt: TGTGCCAGCAGCTTAATCGGGCAGCCCCAGCATTTT
cdr3_aa: CASSLIGQPQHF

v_call: TRBV7-2
j_call: TRBJ2-3
d_call: TRBD2
clone_size: many
cdr3_nt: TGTGCCAGCAGCGAGGGACTAGATGGAGATACGCAGTATTTT
cdr3_aa: CASSEGLDGDTQYF

v_call: TRBV11-1
j_call: TRBJ1-1
d_call: .
clone_size: few
cdr3_nt: TGTGCCAGCAGCCGGCGTCTTTCGAACACTGAAGCTTTCTTT
cdr3_aa: CASSRRLSNTEAFF

v_call: TRBV12-3/TRBV12-4
j_call: TRBJ2-5
d_call: .
clone_size: many
cdr3_nt: TGTGCCAGTAATACCGGGACAAAAGAGACCCAGTACTTC
cdr3_aa: CASNTGTKETQYF

v_call: TRBV7-9
j_call: TRBJ1-3
d_call: .
clone_size: few
cdr3_nt: TGTGCCAGCAGCGTCCTCGGGCATGGAAACACCATATATTTT
cdr3_aa: CASSVLGHGNTIYF

v_call: TRBV5-1
j_call: TRBJ2-7
d_call: .
clone_size: many
cdr3_nt: TGCGCCAGCAGCTTGGGTTGGGACTCTTCCTACGAGCAGTACTTC
cdr3_aa: CASSLGWDSSYEQYF

v_call: TRBV12-3/TRBV12-4
j_call: TRBJ2-3
d_call: .
clone_size: many
cdr3_nt: TGTGCCAGCAGTTTAATCGGGTATGGCACAGATACGCAGTATTTT
cdr3_aa: CASSLIGYGTDTQYF

v_call: TRBV7-6
j_call: TRBJ1-1
d_call: .
clone_size: many
cdr3_nt: TGTGCCAGCAGCTTAGGCCCGACCGGCACTGAAGCTTTCTTT
cdr3_aa: CASSLGPTGTEAFF

v_call: TRBV20-1
j_call: TRBJ2-3
d_call: TRBD2
clone_size: few
cdr3_nt: TGCAGCGGGCGGGGGGGTGGAGATACGCAGTATTTT
cdr3_aa: CSGRGGGDTQYF

v_call: TRBV24-1
j_call: TRBJ1-2
d_call: TRBD1
clone_size: .
cdr3_nt: TGTGCCACCAGTGAAACGACAGGGGACTATGGCTACACCTTC
cdr3_aa: CATSETTGDYGYTF

v_call: TRBV7-8
j_call: TRBJ2-1
d_call: TRBD1
clone_size: .
cdr3_nt: TGTGCCAGCAGCCAGGGGGTTGAGCAGTTCTTC
cdr3_aa: CASSQGVEQFF

v_call: TRBV7-9
j_call: TRBJ2-5
d_call: .
clone_size: few
cdr3_nt: TGTGCCAGCAGACCCAGGGCCCTAGAAGAGACCCAGTACTTC
cdr3_aa: CASRPRALEETQYF

v_call: TRBV5-6
j_call: TRBJ1-1
d_call: .
clone_size: .
cdr3_nt: TGTGCCAGCAGCTGGGGTATTGAAGCTTTCTTT
cdr3_aa: CASSWGIEAFF

v_call: TRBV7-9
j_call: TRBJ1-2
d_call: .
clone_size: many
cdr3_nt: TGTGCCAGCAGCCGCGACAGGACCGGTGGCTACACCTTC
cdr3_aa: CASSRDRTGGYTF

v_call: TRBV7-2
j_call: TRBJ2-1
d_call: .
clone_size: many
cdr3_nt: TGTGCCAGCAGCCCCCAGACGCGTTACGAGCAGTTCTTC
cdr3_aa: CASSPQTRYEQFF

v_call: TRBV7-2
j_call: TRBJ2-3
d_call: TRBD2
clone_size: few
cdr3_nt: TGTGCCAGCAGCTTCGGCGGGGGGGCGGCAGATACGCAGTATTTT
cdr3_aa: CASSFGGGAADTQYF

v_call: TRBV24-1
j_call: TRBJ1-5
d_call: .
clone_size: .
cdr3_nt: TGTGCCACCAAGGGCCCACGGCACAATCAGCCCCAGCATTTT
cdr3_aa: CATKGPRHNQPQHF

v_call: TRBV4-1
j_call: TRBJ1-4
d_call: .
clone_size: few
cdr3_nt: TGCGCCAGCAGCCAAGATCGCTCGGACAGAAAAAAACTGTTTTTT
cdr3_aa: CASSQDRSDRKKLFF

v_call: TRBV6-6
j_call: TRBJ2-3
d_call: TRBD2
clone_size: many
cdr3_nt: TGTGCCAGCAGTTACTCCCAGGGCGTGGGGCTAGCGGGAGCGGATGCTAGCACAGATACGCAGTATTTT
cdr3_aa: CASSYSQGVGLAGADASTDTQYF

v_call: TRBV19
j_call: TRBJ1-5
d_call: .
clone_size: few
cdr3_nt: TGTGCCAGTAGTACCGGGACCCTTGGTCAGCCCCAGCATTTT
cdr3_aa: CASSTGTLGQPQHF

v_call: TRBV11-2
j_call: TRBJ2-7
d_call: TRBD1
clone_size: many
cdr3_nt: TGTGCCAGCAGCTCCCCGGGACAGGTAGCCTACGAGCAGTACTTC
cdr3_aa: CASSSPGQVAYEQYF

v_call: TRBV20-1
j_call: TRBJ1-6
d_call: .
clone_size: .
cdr3_nt: TGCAGTGCTAGTAGGGGGGGGCGGATTGGGGTTTATTCACCCCTCCACTTT
cdr3_aa: CSASRGGRIGVYSPLHF

v_call: TRBV10-3
j_call: TRBJ2-1
d_call: TRBD2
clone_size: many
cdr3_nt: TGTGCCATCAGTGAGTCCACGGGACTAGATAGTAATGAGCAGTTCTTC
cdr3_aa: CAISESTGLDSNEQFF

v_call: TRBV7-6
j_call: TRBJ2-7
d_call: TRBD2
clone_size: few
cdr3_nt: TGTGCCAGCAGCTTAGTCCCAGCGGGGAACTCCTACGAGCAGTACTTC
cdr3_aa: CASSLVPAGNSYEQYF

v_call: TRBV20-1
j_call: TRBJ2-7
d_call: TRBD1
clone_size: .
cdr3_nt: TGCAGTGCTAGAGATCAGGGACAGGGCGTTAAAGAGCAGTACTTC
cdr3_aa: CSARDQGQGVKEQYF

v_call: TRBV12-3/TRBV12-4
j_call: TRBJ1-1
d_call: TRBD1
clone_size: .
cdr3_nt: TGTGCCAGCATTACAGGGGGCAACACTGAAGCTTTCTTT
cdr3_aa: CASITGGNTEAFF

v_call: TRBV4-2
j_call: TRBJ1-6
d_call: .
clone_size: few
cdr3_nt: TGTGCCAGCAGCCAAGTAGGAGGGTGGGATTCACCCCTCCACTTT
cdr3_aa: CASSQVGGWDSPLHF

v_call: TRBV7-6
j_call: TRBJ2-3
d_call: .
clone_size: many
cdr3_nt: TGTGCCAGCAGCTTAGCTGGGATCCTCACAGATACGCAGTATTTT
cdr3_aa: CASSLAGILTDTQYF

v_call: TRBV12-3/TRBV12-4
j_call: TRBJ1-5
d_call: .
clone_size: many
cdr3_nt: TGTGCCAGCAGTTACACGGTGGATCAGCCCCAGCATTTT
cdr3_aa: CASSYTVDQPQHF

v_call: TRBV5-4
j_call: TRBJ2-7
d_call: .
clone_size: .
cdr3_nt: TGTGCCAGCAGCGATGGGACTTTTACATCGTCGGTCTACGAGCAGTACTTC
cdr3_aa: CASSDGTFTSSVYEQYF

v_call: TRBV25-1
j_call: TRBJ2-5
d_call: TRBD1
clone_size: few
cdr3_nt: TGTGCCAGCAGATTGACGAGGAATCGGTCAGGGGGCGTAAAGACCCAGTACTTC
cdr3_aa: CASRLTRNRSGGVKTQYF

v_call: TRBV10-3
j_call: TRBJ2-3
d_call: .
clone_size: .
cdr3_nt: TGTGCCATCAACGGGGCTACCACAGATACGCAGTATTTT
cdr3_aa: CAINGATTDTQYF

v_call: TRBV7-8
j_call: TRBJ1-5
d_call: .
clone_size: many
cdr3_nt: TGTGCCAGCAGCTTAAAGCTAGGTCAGCCCCAGCATTTT
cdr3_aa: CASSLKLGQPQHF

v_call: TRBV28
j_call: TRBJ1-5
d_call: .
clone_size: many
cdr3_nt: TGTGCCAGCAGAGGTCAGATGGATCAGCCCCAGCATTTT
cdr3_aa: CASRGQMDQPQHF

v_call: TRBV29-1
j_call: TRBJ2-7
d_call: TRBD2
clone_size: .
cdr3_nt: TGCAGCATTTCGTGGGGGGGCGAGCAGTACTTC
cdr3_aa: CSISWGGEQYF